The source of this T cell receptor (beta chain) is a study of identical twins. Healthy Caucasian individuals made up all the donors. TCRdb re-analysed the 5' RACE reads in MiXCR, keeping a single row per CDR3 protein. The sample records more than 1.5 million distinct CDR3 sequences, under 35% being singletons. The CDR3 is 12 residues long. J was trimmed by 14 bases and V by 1 base; bases with no gene match: 4. The clonotype originates from a newborn girl in good health. The chain is built from TRBV12-3 or TRBV12-4 and TRBJ2-1, with 8 positions matching TRBD2. Sequencing input: cord blood. The CDR3 DNA reads as TGTGCCAGCAGTTTAGGCGGGAGGCCGAAGTTCTTC. As protein: CASSLGGRPKFF.